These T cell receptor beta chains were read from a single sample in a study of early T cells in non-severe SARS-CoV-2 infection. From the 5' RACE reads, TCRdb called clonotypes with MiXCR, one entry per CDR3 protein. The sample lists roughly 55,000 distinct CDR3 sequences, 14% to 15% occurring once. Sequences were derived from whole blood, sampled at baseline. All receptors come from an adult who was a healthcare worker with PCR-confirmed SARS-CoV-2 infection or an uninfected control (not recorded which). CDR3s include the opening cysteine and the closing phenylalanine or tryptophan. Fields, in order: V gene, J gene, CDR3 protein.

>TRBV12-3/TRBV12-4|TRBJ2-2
CASSETGAGELFF
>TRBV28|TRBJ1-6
CASSSLPKGFNLHF
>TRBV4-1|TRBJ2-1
CASSQGLAGGGSNEQFF
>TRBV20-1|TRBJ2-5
CSARGDRLSRGETQYF
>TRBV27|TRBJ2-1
CASSLNGGANNEQFF
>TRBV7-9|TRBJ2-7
CASSLAGGGGEQYF
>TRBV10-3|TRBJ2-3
CAISDLGYPSTDTQYF
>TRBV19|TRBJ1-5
CASSIWGSNQPQHF
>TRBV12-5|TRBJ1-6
CASAWGQDRGNSPLHF
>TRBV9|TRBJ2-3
CASSSDFTDTQYF
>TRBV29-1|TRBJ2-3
CSSTTSGSTDTQYF
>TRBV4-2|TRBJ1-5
CASSPYREINQPQHF
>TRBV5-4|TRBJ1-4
CASSHGQSTNEKLFF
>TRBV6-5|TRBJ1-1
CASSYKAGVGTEAFF
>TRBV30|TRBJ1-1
CAWSVTGDTEAFF
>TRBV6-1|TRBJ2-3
CASGRGPSTDTQYF
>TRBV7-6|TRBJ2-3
CASSLGTSTNTQYF
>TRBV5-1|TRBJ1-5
CASSLTWGGNQPQHF
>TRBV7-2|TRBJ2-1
CASSLMPGYNEQFF
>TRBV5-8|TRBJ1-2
CASSLDRGAGGYTF
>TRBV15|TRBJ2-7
CATSFHYGDNEQYF
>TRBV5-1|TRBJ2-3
CASSYGPRNTDTQYF
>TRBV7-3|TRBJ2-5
CASSLIGGGSKETQYF
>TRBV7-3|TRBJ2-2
CASSPTRTNTGELFF
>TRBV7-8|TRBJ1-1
CASSSDTGVFRTEAFF
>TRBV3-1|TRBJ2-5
CAAASRELASETQYF
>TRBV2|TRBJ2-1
CASSESLLSSPYNEQFF
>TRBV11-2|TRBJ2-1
CASNLGGLAGAEQFF
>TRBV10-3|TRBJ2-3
CAISGGGPSTDTQYF
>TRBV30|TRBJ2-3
CAGLSTDTQYF
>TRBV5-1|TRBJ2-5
CASSFSAGGGETQYF
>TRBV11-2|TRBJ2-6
CASSLITVSGANVLTF
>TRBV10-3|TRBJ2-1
CAIRATGVGDEQFF
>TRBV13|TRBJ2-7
CASSLETDTYEQYF
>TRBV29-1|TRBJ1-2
CSVGGQRYGYTF
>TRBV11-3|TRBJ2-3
CASSLGGGASGPPSTDTQYF
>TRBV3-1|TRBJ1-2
CASSLKTGGHFGYTF
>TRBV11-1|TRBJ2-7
CASSSDSVHYEQYF
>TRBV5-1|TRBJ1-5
CASSLEGHVNQPQHF
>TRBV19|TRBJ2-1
CASIGGYNEQFF
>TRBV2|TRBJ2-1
CASSDRGASSYNEQFF
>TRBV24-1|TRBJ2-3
CATSDARGPTDTQYF
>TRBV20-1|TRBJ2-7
CSASGQTYEQYF
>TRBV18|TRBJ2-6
CASSRGAGANVLTF
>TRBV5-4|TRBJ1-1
CASSPRHQGEAFF
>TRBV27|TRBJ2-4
CASSLCLPDTWDIQYF
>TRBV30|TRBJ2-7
CAWSESRDEQYF
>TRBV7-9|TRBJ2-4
CASSLKFIQYF
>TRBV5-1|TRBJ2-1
CASSPAVAVEQFF
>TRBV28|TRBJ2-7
CASSSPLREGRSEEQYF
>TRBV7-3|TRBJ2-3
CASSAGSGVSTDTQYF
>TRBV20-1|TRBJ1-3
CSANRGNTIYF
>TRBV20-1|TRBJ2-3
CSAVPRVRTDTQYF
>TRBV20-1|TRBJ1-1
CSARSPGAYEAFF
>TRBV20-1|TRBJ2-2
CSARAGDYPGELFF